Presented here are 13 T cell receptor beta chains from one specimen sequenced in a study of T-cell memory formation after mild COVID-19. One entry per CDR3 protein, called by TCRdb with MiXCR from the 5' RACE reads. The data show some 150,000 distinct CDR3 sequences, with roughly 6.2% seen just once and around 2% held by the top ten. The sequenced material came from PBMCs or a T cell subset sorted from them (not recorded which). These receptors were obtained from an adult woman who had mild COVID-19 (a few samples of this study predate the infection). Cell type and time point are not known.

This clonotype was seen a handful of times. The chain combines TRBV5-1 with TRBJ1-5; no reliable D call. V was shortened by 0 bases and J by 4 bases, with 11 bases between the two germline ends. Germline CDR1 is SGHRS and CDR2 is YFSETQ. The CDR3 sequence is 15 residues long. The CDR3 DNA reads as TGCGCCAGCAGCTTGGAAGGGTTCCCAAATCAGCCCCAGCATTTT. Translation: CASSLEGFPNQPQHF.

This clonotype occurred many times. The gene calls are TRBV6-5 and TRBJ2-5; tentative D call: TRBD1 (6 bases). Germline V gene data show CDR1 as MNHEY and CDR2 as SVGAGI. The CDR3 has 13 residues. Trimming took off 2 bases at V and 5 bases at J, with 9 bases between the two ends. The CDR3 DNA reads as TGTGCCAGCAGTTACGGGGGCAGGGAGACCCAGTACTTC. Translating it yields CASSYGGRETQYF.

There are many counts of this clonotype. The V and J genes are TRBV12-3 or TRBV12-4 and TRBJ2-7, with 11 nucleotides matching TRBD2. The CDR3 length is 19 residues. With 5 bases clipped from V and 2 bases from J, the junction kept 17 bases outside the gene matches. The CDR3 sequence is CASSLQRNSGRALAYEQYF. Written as DNA, the CDR3 is TGTGCCAGCAGTCTACAACGAAATAGCGGGAGGGCCCTAGCCTACGAGCAGTACTTC.

This clonotype was found many times. The gene calls are TRBV4-3 and TRBJ2-3, with 8 nucleotides matching TRBD2. CDR1 is LGHNA, CDR2 YSLEER, per germline. Trimming cost V 0 bases and J 6 bases; bases outside gene matches: 11. The CDR3 covers 17 residues. The CDR3 bases are TGCGCCAGCAGCCAAGAGTCGTGGGCAGCGGGAGCTGATACGCAGTATTTT. Protein: CASSQESWAAGADTQYF.

The chain uses TRBV19 and TRBJ1-5; perhaps TRBD1 as D (5 bases). Germline values: CDR1 LNHDA, CDR2 SQIVND (reference sequence). The V end was cut by 9 bases, the J end by 4 bases, with 19 bases between. The CDR3 covers 15 residues. The CDR3 spells CARDLLTPGNQPQHF. Written as DNA, the CDR3 is TGTGCCAGGGATCTCTTGACCCCAGGGAATCAGCCCCAGCATTTT.

This clonotype came up many times. The rearrangement links TRBV29-1 to TRBJ1-2; perhaps TRBD1 as D (6 bases). V shed 6 bases and J shed 4 bases, with 15 bases lying between them. From germline, CDR1 is SQVTM and CDR2 ANQGSEA. This CDR3 contains 13 residues. The CDR3 loop is CSVRDGQSYGYTF. The CDR3 bases are TGCAGCGTCCGAGATGGACAGAGCTATGGCTACACCTTC.

This clonotype came up a few times. The rearrangement uses TRBV12-3 or TRBV12-4 and TRBJ1-1; D remains ambiguous. The V end was cut by 5 bases, the J end by 1 base, with 20 bases between. The CDR3 sequence is 17 residues long. The CDR3 reads CASSPTRRPSANTEAFF. The CDR3 DNA reads as TGTGCCAGCAGTCCAACCCGGAGGCCGTCGGCGAACACTGAAGCTTTCTTT.

This clonotype was seen many times. The chain links TRBV12-3 or TRBV12-4 to TRBJ1-5; D is possibly TRBD1 (6 bases). Trimming pared 2 bases from V and 3 bases from J, leaving 11 bases between. CDR3 length: 15 amino acids. The CDR3 DNA is TGTGCCAGCAGTTTATCCGGACAGCCCAATCAGCCCCAGCATTTT. Translating gives CASSLSGQPNQPQHF.

Worth noting for this clonotype: Just one base apart from a much larger clone, this may be a read error. The rearrangement joins TRBV5-5 to TRBJ2-3, with a tentative D call TRBD2 (7 bases). Germline CDR1 is SGHKS and CDR2 is YYEKEE (reference sequence). The CDR3 covers 17 residues. V was shortened by 4 bases and J by 2 bases, with 20 bases between the two germline ends. The CDR3 DNA is TGTGCCAGCAGCCGGGGGCCTAGCGGATCCCACACAGATACGCAGTATTTT. Encoded protein: CASSRGPSGSHTDTQYF.

This clonotype has just a few counts. This chain uses TRBV7-8 with TRBJ1-2; 7 bases are shared with TRBD1. Germline values: CDR1 SGHVS, CDR2 FQNEAQ. The trim removed 5 bases at V and 6 bases at J, leaving 3 bases unmatched. The CDR3 spans 12 residues. CDR3 loop: CASSPTGNGYTF. In nucleotides, the CDR3 is TGTGCCAGCAGCCCGACAGGGAATGGCTACACCTTC. The complete variable domain, with remaining parts taken from reference TRBV7-8 and TRBJ1-2, reads GAGVSQSPRYKVAKRGQDVALRCDPISGHVSLFWYQQALGQGPEFLTYFQNEAQLDKSGLPSDRFFAERPEGSVSTLKIQRTQQEDSAVYLCASSPTGNGYTFGSGTRLTVV.

Many counts were recorded for this clonotype. The CDR3 region is CSVPRQLLYQETQYF. The CDR3 DNA is TGCAGCGTCCCACGACAGTTACTGTACCAAGAGACCCAGTACTTC. This chain joins TRBV29-1 and TRBJ2-5; D is possibly TRBD1 (5 bases). CDR1 is SQVTM and CDR2 is ANQGSEA in the germline V gene. This CDR3 has 15 residues. Trimming left V 6 bases short and J 0 bases short, with 17 bases between.

Ten or more counts support this clonotype. The chain combines TRBV18 with TRBJ2-6; D gene uncertain. The germline V gene encodes CDR1 KGHSH and CDR2 LQKENI. CDR3 length: 13 amino acids. V dropped 3 bases and J dropped 5 bases, with 5 bases sitting between them. CDR3 nucleotide sequence: TGTGCCAGCTCACCGGAAAGGGCCAACGTCCTGACTTTC. Its protein product is CASSPERANVLTF.

The CDR3 coding sequence is TGTGCCAGCAGCTTCGCTACTAGCAGCTACTACAATGAGCAGTTCTTC. The encoded protein is CASSFATSSYYNEQFF. The rearrangement uses TRBV7-2 and TRBJ2-1, with D perhaps matching TRBD2 (6 bases). Germline CDR1 reads SGHTA; CDR2 reads FQGNSA. CDR3 length: 16 amino acids. Trimming took off 3 bases at V and 3 bases at J, with 15 bases between the two ends. The entire variable domain, with the rest obtained from reference TRBV7-2 and TRBJ2-1, is as follows: GAGVSQSPSNKVTEKGKDVELRCDPISGHTALYWYRQSLGQGLEFLIYFQGNSAPDKSGLPSDRFSAERTGGSVSTLTIQRTQQEDSAVYLCASSFATSSYYNEQFFGPGTRLTVL.